The next 2 T cell receptor beta chains were all read from a single sample in a study of cytomegalovirus exposure and HLA in healthy donors. PCR used 60 Vbeta primers and 13 Jbeta primers. Assay used: immunoSEQ multiplex PCR; TCRdb lists only in-frame clones, some missing. Of roughly 99,000 clones listed, under 80% are singletons. The sample was PBMCs. These receptors originate from a male donor in good health and CMV-seronegative.

The chain uses TRBV4-1 and TRBJ2-7; D not certain. CDR1 and CDR2 (germline): MGHRA, YSYEKL. Trimming stripped 3 bases from V and 6 bases from J, with 15 bases between. The CDR3 is 14 amino acids. The CDR3 reads CASSQTGKVGEQYF. For the CDR3, the DNA is TGCGCCAGCAGCCAGACGGGTAAAGTCGGCGAGCAGTACTTC.

The rearrangement uses TRBV5-8 and TRBJ2-1; 9 nucleotides match TRBD2. This CDR3 is 17 amino acids long. The V segment lost 4 bases and the J segment 3 bases; nucleotides outside the gene matches: 11. Germline V gives CDR1 SGHTS, CDR2 YDEGEE. As DNA, the CDR3 is TGTGCCAGCAGCCGGTATGGGGAAGCGGGAGGCTACAATGAGCAGTTCTTC. This translates into CASSRYGEAGGYNEQFF.